This T cell receptor beta chain stems from a study of identifying expanded T cells in peripheral blood. Sequencing used immunoSEQ multiplex PCR; TCRdb keeps in-frame clones, though not all of them. Of 45,000 to 75,000 clones listed, approximately 80% are singletons. This clone occurred a few times. Germline CDR1 reads SGHNT; CDR2 reads YYREEE (reference sequence). Losses at the gene ends were 6 bases for V and 2 bases for J; bases not matched to a gene: 9. This CDR3 spans 15 amino acids. This sequence was found in a person aged 18-70 years in good health. The source material was blood. The gene calls are TRBV5-4 and TRBJ1-2; 8 positions agree with TRBD1. CDR3 residues: CASNSRDRRNYGYTF. In nucleotides, the CDR3 is TGTGCCAGCAACTCCCGGGACAGGAGGAACTATGGCTACACCTTC.